In this sample, the clone carrying this T cell receptor (beta chain) turned up many times. Antigen specificity is unknown. TCRdb reprocessed the RACE reads via MiXCR and lists one record per CDR3 protein. The table lists 90,000 or so distinct CDR3 sequences, about 10% of them singletons. This sample was taken from a study of human T cells and chemical hapten exposure. The study's findings and limits: Alopecia was present in the donors, so their immune response may differ from healthy people's.

Germline CDR1 is SGHTA and CDR2 is FQGNSA. V shed 6 bases, J shed 4 bases, and the junction held 16 bases outside the gene matches. This CDR3 has 19 residues. Time point given: patch test 1, 2 weeks after DPC sensitization. Indicated treatment: therapeutic diphenylcyclopropenone sensitization with weekly scalp DPC. The sequencing here drew on whole blood, taken in connection with sensitization to the hapten diphenylcyclopropenone (DPC). The rearrangement links TRBV7-2 to TRBJ2-3, with 13 bases identical to TRBD2. The TCR was taken from a man aged 35 to 55 with alopecia areata. Some clones in this sample may be carry-over from other donors' samples. The CDR3 DNA reads TGTGCCAGCAGTCTAGGTCTCTGGACTAGCGGGAGAGGAGCAGATACGCAGTATTTT. This encodes CASSLGLWTSGRGADTQYF.